The source of this T cell receptor (beta chain) is a study of T cell responses to AZD1222 COVID-19 vaccine. This clone was observed a single time. Its antigen remains unidentified. The CDR3 runs 16 residues. J lost 8 bases, V lost 2 bases, and 11 bases had no gene match. Germline CDR1 ENHRY, CDR2 SYGVKD. General study findings and limits: Spike was spanned by vaccine-associated CD4 TCRs, which were dominant at 160-218 and 743-854. White British donors predominated, females outnumbered males, and clonal diversity was possibly underestimated. No repertoire was sampled before or during the peak T cell response, only after it.

The method was immunoSEQ multiplex PCR; TCRdb's version includes in-frame clones alone and lacks a portion of them. The sample includes about 140,000 clones, 90% of them seen just once. This sample comprised peripheral blood, obtained on day 0 of AZD1222 vaccination. V usage is TRBV10-3 and J usage is TRBJ1-4, with TRBD1 identical over 7 bases. This sequence was found in an adult in good health. The CDR3 DNA is TGTGCCATCAGTGAGACGCGACAGGGAGCGGGCGAAAAACTGTTTTTT. Amino acid sequence: CAISETRQGAGEKLFF.